A selection of T cell receptor beta chains follows, all from one sample in a study of cytomegalovirus exposure and HLA in healthy donors. Clones were read by immunoSEQ multiplex PCR, and TCRdb kept only the in-frame ones, dropping some. The table shows roughly 150,000 clones, with around 73% occurring only once. Material: PBMCs. These receptors all come from a male donor in good health and CMV-seronegative. Both conserved end residues are part of each CDR3. The D gene is left open where the match is weak. Part of the rows lack a size; the others show once, few, many or a class for expanded clones.

V gene	J gene	clone size	D gene	CDR3 protein	CDR3 DNA
TRBV5-6	TRBJ2-3	.	TRBD2	CASSLWGGEYTQYF	TGTGCCAGCAGCTTGTGGGGGGGGGAATATACGCAGTATTTT
TRBV30	TRBJ1-2	.	TRBD1	CAWRGDRAIYGYTF	TGTGCCTGGAGGGGGGACAGGGCGATCTATGGCTACACCTTC
TRBV5-4	TRBJ2-4	.	.	CASSLGGAGTKNIQYF	TGTGCCAGCAGCTTGGGCGGGGCCGGAACCAAAAACATTCAGTACTTC
TRBV28	TRBJ2-7	.	TRBD2	CASSPRLAPTYEQYF	TGTGCCAGCAGCCCACGACTAGCGCCTACCTACGAGCAGTACTTC
TRBV9	TRBJ2-3	.	.	CASSLLRTDTQYF	TGTGCCAGCAGCCTACTACGCACAGATACGCAGTATTTT
TRBV4-3	TRBJ2-7	.	.	CASSHGTSPYEQYF	TGCGCCAGCAGCCACGGAACTAGTCCCTACGAGCAGTACTTC
TRBV28	TRBJ1-4	few	.	CASSSPGVTNEKLFF	TGTGCCAGCAGTTCCCCAGGGGTTACTAATGAAAAACTGTTTTTT
TRBV19	TRBJ1-5	.	.	CASRAEQTGNQPQHF	TGTGCCAGTAGAGCCGAGCAAACAGGAAATCAGCCCCAGCATTTT
TRBV9	TRBJ2-7	.	TRBD1	CASSVGTGPPYEQYF	TGTGCCAGCAGCGTAGGGACAGGGCCTCCCTACGAGCAGTACTTC
TRBV5-6	TRBJ1-1	.	TRBD1	CASSTPGTAYREAFF	TGTGCCAGCAGCACGCCGGGGACAGCCTACCGCGAAGCTTTCTTT
TRBV5-4	TRBJ2-7	.	.	CASSLGGGGRYEQYF	TGTGCCAGCAGCTTGGGGGGAGGAGGGCGTTACGAGCAGTACTTC
TRBV28	TRBJ2-1	.	.	CASSLNYNEQFF	TGTGCCAGCAGTCTTAACTACAATGAGCAGTTCTTC
TRBV5-4	TRBJ1-3	few	TRBD1	CASSVGLGQGNTIYF	TGTGCCAGCAGCGTCGGTCTGGGACAGGGAAACACCATATATTTT
TRBV9	TRBJ2-7	once	.	CASSPGDSPHEQYF	TGTGCCAGCAGCCCTGGTGACAGCCCCCACGAGCAGTACTTC
TRBV7-8	TRBJ2-7	.	.	CASSLVSGTEQYF	TGTGCCAGCAGCTTAGTATCAGGGACTGAGCAGTACTTC
TRBV25-1	TRBJ2-1	.	TRBD1	CASSDSRTGGHNEQFF	TGTGCCAGCAGTGATTCAAGGACAGGGGGCCACAATGAGCAGTTCTTC
TRBV28	TRBJ1-3	.	TRBD1	CASSSTGGGNTIYF	TGTGCCAGCAGTTCCACAGGGGGTGGAAACACCATATATTTT
TRBV30	TRBJ2-3	.	.	CAWSVRQRDTQYF	TGTGCCTGGAGTGTACGACAGCGAGATACGCAGTATTTT
TRBV6-5	TRBJ1-3	once	.	CASSPGGARGNTIYF	TGTGCCAGCAGCCCCGGGGGGGCCCGGGGAAACACCATATATTTT
TRBV6-5	TRBJ2-7	.	.	CASSYRGGGKEQYF	TGTGCCAGCAGTTATAGGGGGGGCGGGAAAGAGCAGTACTTC
TRBV5-1	TRBJ2-5	once	TRBD2	CASRLTLAGVETQYF	TGCGCCAGCAGGCTCACCCTAGCGGGAGTAGAGACCCAGTACTTC
TRBV14	TRBJ1-6	.	TRBD1	CASSETGNSPLHF	TGTGCCAGCAGCGAGACAGGGAATTCACCCCTCCACTTT
TRBV2	TRBJ2-3	.	.	CASRGGSRSTDTQYF	TGTGCCAGCAGGGGGGGATCCCGTAGCACAGATACGCAGTATTTT
TRBV25-1	TRBJ1-4	.	.	CASKPLQGGKLFF	TGTGCCAGCAAGCCTCTCCAGGGAGGAAAACTGTTTTTT
TRBV6-5	TRBJ2-7	.	TRBD1	CASSYLPTGTSYEQYF	TGTGCCAGCAGTTACCTACCGACAGGGACCTCCTACGAGCAGTACTTC
TRBV7-2	TRBJ2-2	.	TRBD2	CASSVRLAGNTGELFF	TGTGCCAGCAGCGTCAGATTAGCGGGGAACACCGGGGAGCTGTTTTTT
TRBV19	TRBJ1-5	once	.	CASSIGQDRPQHF	TGTGCCAGTAGTATAGGGCAGGATCGACCCCAGCATTTT
TRBV4-2	TRBJ2-1	few	.	CASSQSLEYNEQFF	TGTGCCAGCAGCCAATCGCTAGAATACAATGAGCAGTTCTTC
TRBV28	TRBJ2-7	.	TRBD1	CASSFPGQGSYEQYF	TGTGCCAGCAGTTTCCCCGGACAGGGTTCCTACGAGCAGTACTTC
TRBV7-2	TRBJ1-2	.	TRBD1	CASSLGQGTYGYTF	TGTGCCAGCAGCTTAGGACAGGGGACCTATGGCTACACCTTC
TRBV11-2	TRBJ1-1	.	.	CASSQGWGKNTEAFF	TGTGCCAGCAGCCAGGGGTGGGGCAAGAACACTGAAGCTTTCTTT
TRBV9	TRBJ2-5	.	TRBD2	CASSVGTSGGLETQYF	TGTGCCAGCAGCGTCGGGACTAGCGGGGGACTTGAGACCCAGTACTTC
TRBV5-6	TRBJ1-3	.	.	CASSLYSGNTIYF	TGTGCCAGCAGCTTGTACTCTGGAAACACCATATATTTT
TRBV19	TRBJ1-4	.	TRBD1	CASSYRGRGEKLFF	TGTGCCAGTAGTTACAGGGGGCGAGGTGAAAAACTGTTTTTT
TRBV19	TRBJ1-1	few	.	CASSHGQGGSEAFF	TGTGCCAGTAGTCACGGTCAGGGTGGGTCTGAAGCTTTCTTT
TRBV28	TRBJ1-1	few	TRBD1	CASSLGQANTEAFF	TGTGCCAGCAGTTTGGGACAGGCCAACACTGAAGCTTTCTTT
TRBV5-1	TRBJ1-1	.	TRBD1	CASSLGGGYTEAFF	TGCGCCAGCAGCTTGGGAGGGGGCTACACTGAAGCTTTCTTT
TRBV28	TRBJ2-7	.	.	CASSSPASSTYYEQYF	TGTGCCAGCAGTTCCCCAGCGTCGAGTACTTACTACGAGCAGTACTTC
TRBV7-9	TRBJ1-5	.	TRBD1	CASSPTGQFEGFGNQPQHF	TGTGCCAGCAGCCCAACGGGACAGTTTGAGGGGTTTGGCAATCAGCCCCAGCATTTT
TRBV30	TRBJ2-3	once	TRBD2	CAWSVRGGDTQYF	TGTGCCTGGAGTGTACGGGGAGGGGATACGCAGTATTTT
TRBV5-4	TRBJ2-7	.	.	CASSLVSGDEQYF	TGTGCCAGCAGCTTGGTAAGCGGCGACGAGCAGTACTTC
TRBV9	TRBJ1-3	.	.	CASSAEISGNTIYF	TGTGCCAGCAGCGCCGAGATCTCTGGAAACACCATATATTTT
TRBV25-1	TRBJ2-7	.	TRBD1	CASRTGAVGFYEQYF	TGTGCCAGCAGAACAGGGGCCGTGGGATTCTACGAGCAGTACTTC